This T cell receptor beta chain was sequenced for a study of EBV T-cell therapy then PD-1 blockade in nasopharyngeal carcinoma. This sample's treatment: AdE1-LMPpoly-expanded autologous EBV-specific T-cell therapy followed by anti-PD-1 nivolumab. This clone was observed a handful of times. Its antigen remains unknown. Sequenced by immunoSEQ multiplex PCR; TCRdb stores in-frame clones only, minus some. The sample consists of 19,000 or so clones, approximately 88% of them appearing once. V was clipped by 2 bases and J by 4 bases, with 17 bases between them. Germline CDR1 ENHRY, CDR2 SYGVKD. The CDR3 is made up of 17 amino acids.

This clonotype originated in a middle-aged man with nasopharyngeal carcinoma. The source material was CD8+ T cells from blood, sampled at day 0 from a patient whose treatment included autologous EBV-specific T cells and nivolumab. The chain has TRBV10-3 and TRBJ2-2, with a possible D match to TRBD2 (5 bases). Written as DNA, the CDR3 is TGTGCCATCAGTGAGCGTACCCGGGGTCTTAGCACCGGGGAGCTGTTTTTT. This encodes CAISERTRGLSTGELFF.